This T cell receptor beta chain is drawn from a study of chemoradiotherapy in HPV16-positive cancers. TCRdb's table, derived via immunoSEQ multiplex PCR, lists solely in-frame clones and lacks some. The sample has 36,000 or so clones, around 80% seen once. Over chemoradiotherapy, repertoires were sampled more than once. The CDR3 loop spans 15 amino acids. V dropped 2 bases and J dropped 4; count of bases not matched to a gene: 5. The germline gives CDR1 SGHDT, CDR2 YYEEEE. The source is a human donor with HPV-associated anogenital cancer. The chain joins TRBV5-6 to TRBJ2-5; 10 positions agree with TRBD1. Sequences were derived from blood, sampled from a patient who underwent chemoradiotherapy. CDR3 sequence: CASSLRTGGRETQYF. CDR3 nucleotide sequence: TGTGCCAGCAGCTTAAGGACAGGGGGGAGAGAGACCCAGTACTTC. The variable domain in full, with the rest retrieved from reference TRBV5-6 and TRBJ2-5, is DAGVTQSPTHLIKTRGQQVTLRCSPKSGHDTVSWYQQALGQGPQFIFQYYEEEERQRGNFPDRFSGHQFPNYSSELNVNALLLGDSALYLCASSLRTGGRETQYFGPGTRLLVL.